A single sample is the source of the 15 T cell receptor beta chains below, sequenced in a study of CD8 T cells in Susac syndrome. After extraction with the RNeasy kit, 0.5 to 1 ug of the RNA was reverse transcribed using random hexamers. Each CDR3 protein gets one entry after TCRdb re-called the immunoSEQ multiplex PCR reads with MiXCR. In the table there are about 300,000 distinct CDR3 sequences, around 85% of which are singletons. Sequencing used CD8+ T cells from PBMCs. Source of these receptors: a human donor with multiple sclerosis.

In its sample, this clonotype was seen a few times. The DNA of the CDR3 is TGTGCCAGCAGTCCATCTATGACCTACGAGCAGTACTTC. Translation: CASSPSMTYEQYF. V and J are TRBV28 and TRBJ2-7; D is unresolved. Trimming removed 5 bases from V and 2 bases from J, with 10 bases in between. The CDR3 is made up of 13 amino acids. Germline CDR1 reads MDHEN; CDR2 reads SYDVKM.

This chain joins TRBV9 and TRBJ2-7; D may be TRBD2 (6 bases). The CDR3 is 14 amino acids. Trimming pared 2 bases from V and 4 bases from J, leaving 13 bases between. Germline assignment: CDR1 SGDLS and CDR2 YYNGEE. CDR3 sequence (DNA): TGTGCCAGCAGCGTCGGAGGGGACGGATACGAGCAGTACTTC. It is translated as CASSVGGDGYEQYF.

This clonotype was seen a single time. The chain uses TRBV6-1 and TRBJ2-7; D unclear. Germline CDR1 MNHNS, CDR2 SASEGT. The CDR3 totals 17 residues. V lost 4 bases, J lost 5 bases, and 24 bases lay in between. DNA of the CDR3: TGTGCCAGCAGTGGTCTAGGACGGTTTTCTCTAGTCCACGAGCAGTACTTC. It specifies CASSGLGRFSLVHEQYF.

The CDR3 reads CASSPRQGSYNEQFF. In DNA form, the CDR3 reads TGCGCCAGCAGCCCCCGACAGGGTTCCTACAATGAGCAGTTCTTC. V usage is TRBV5-1 and J usage is TRBJ2-1; 7 bases fit TRBD1. Trimming cost V 4 bases and J 1 base; bases outside gene matches: 5. The CDR3 has 15 residues. Per germline, CDR1 SGHRS and CDR2 YFSETQ.

The gene calls are TRBV29-1 and TRBJ2-1, with D perhaps TRBD2 (5 bases). CDR3 length: 15 residues. Trimming removed 1 base from V and 0 bases from J, with 10 bases in between. CDR1 and CDR2 from the germline V gene are SQVTM and ANQGSEA. CDR3 in amino acids: CSVEGEGGSYNEQFF. The CDR3 nucleotides read TGCAGCGTTGAAGGGGAAGGAGGCTCCTACAATGAGCAGTTCTTC.

The chain joins TRBV28 to TRBJ1-5; D is unresolved. The ends were cut back, 6 bases at V and 3 bases at J, with 6 bases in the middle. Looked up from germline, CDR1 is MDHEN and CDR2 is SYDVKM. The CDR3 covers 12 residues. In nucleotides, the CDR3 is TGTGCCAGCAGCTCTTACAATCAGCCCCAGCATTTT. Amino acid sequence: CASSSYNQPQHF.

The chain has TRBV9 and TRBJ1-1; tentative D call: TRBD1 (5 bases). Germline CDR1 is SGDLS and CDR2 is YYNGEE. This CDR3 is 14 amino acids long. The germline V and J ends were trimmed by 7 bases and 1 base, with 14 bases remaining between them. The CDR3 nucleotides read TGTGCCAGCGGGGGTGGAGAGCCGAACACTGAAGCTTTCTTT. Translated: CASGGGEPNTEAFF.

This chain joins TRBV2 and TRBJ2-3; D is undetermined. V lost 6 bases, J lost 7 bases, and 14 bases lay in between. There are 13 residues in the CDR3. CDR1 is SNHLY, CDR2 FYNNEI, per germline. The CDR3 bases are TGTGCCAGCAGCACCCCACTCGACAATACGCAGTATTTT. This encodes CASSTPLDNTQYF.

This chain connects TRBV29-1 to TRBJ2-2; 8 positions match TRBD2. V dropped 7 bases and J dropped 0; count of bases not matched to a gene: 7. Germline values: CDR1 SQVTM, CDR2 ANQGSEA. This CDR3 has 15 amino acids. CDR3: CSARTSQTNTGELFF. The CDR3 DNA follows: TGCAGCGCTAGGACTAGCCAAACGAACACCGGGGAGCTGTTTTTT.

V and J are TRBV13 and TRBJ2-1; maybe TRBD1 (5 bases). The V and J ends lost 5 bases and 0 bases respectively, with 14 bases between them. Germline V gene sequence: CDR1 PRHDT, CDR2 FYEKMQ (reference sequence). The CDR3 has 16 residues. CDR3 sequence reads: CASSLPDNFSYNEQFF. CDR3 DNA: TGTGCCAGCAGCCTCCCGGACAACTTCTCCTACAATGAGCAGTTCTTC.

This rearrangement joins TRBV28 to TRBJ2-2; no definite D call. Germline CDR1 MDHEN, CDR2 SYDVKM. The CDR3 sequence is 13 residues long. Trimming removed 4 bases at V and 4 bases at J, with 7 bases between. The CDR3 loop is CASSYPPTGELFF. The DNA for the CDR3 is TGTGCCAGCAGTTATCCCCCCACCGGGGAGCTGTTTTTT.

The gene calls are TRBV6-5 and TRBJ2-1; the match to TRBD1 covers 10 bases. V was pared by 5 bases and J by 2 bases, with 3 bases of the junction left unmatched. Per the germline V gene, CDR1 is MNHEY and CDR2 is SVGAGI. The CDR3 extends over 15 amino acids. The CDR3: CASSDGQGAYNEQFF. The CDR3 DNA is TGTGCCAGCAGTGACGGACAGGGGGCCTACAATGAGCAGTTCTTC.

The rearrangement joins TRBV4-3 to TRBJ1-1; no definite D call. V lost 1 base to trimming and J lost 4 bases, with 7 bases between them. Germline assignment: CDR1 LGHNA and CDR2 YSLEER. The CDR3 extends over 13 amino acids. The CDR3 nucleotides read TGCGCCAGCAGCCAAGGGTGGGGCACTGAAGCTTTCTTT. This codes for CASSQGWGTEAFF.

This rearrangement joins TRBV6-2 or TRBV6-3 to TRBJ2-1; D unresolved. Trimming stripped 7 bases from V and 10 bases from J, with 17 bases between. This CDR3 is 13 amino acids long. The V gene's germline CDR1 is MNHEY and CDR2 SVGEGT. CDR3 sequence reads: CASMDPNGSEQFF. DNA for the CDR3: TGTGCCAGCATGGACCCCAACGGCAGCGAGCAGTTCTTC.

This sequence joins TRBV11-2 and TRBJ2-1; 10 nucleotides line up with TRBD1. CDR1 is SGHAT and CDR2 is FQNNGV in the germline V gene. CDR3 length equals 19 residues. V lost 0 bases to trimming and J lost 5 bases; unmatched junction nucleotides: 13. CDR3 nucleotide sequence: TGTGCCAGCAGCTTAGATCCCTCCCTAGGGACAGGGGCCCACAATGAGCAGTTCTTC. Its protein is CASSLDPSLGTGAHNEQFF.